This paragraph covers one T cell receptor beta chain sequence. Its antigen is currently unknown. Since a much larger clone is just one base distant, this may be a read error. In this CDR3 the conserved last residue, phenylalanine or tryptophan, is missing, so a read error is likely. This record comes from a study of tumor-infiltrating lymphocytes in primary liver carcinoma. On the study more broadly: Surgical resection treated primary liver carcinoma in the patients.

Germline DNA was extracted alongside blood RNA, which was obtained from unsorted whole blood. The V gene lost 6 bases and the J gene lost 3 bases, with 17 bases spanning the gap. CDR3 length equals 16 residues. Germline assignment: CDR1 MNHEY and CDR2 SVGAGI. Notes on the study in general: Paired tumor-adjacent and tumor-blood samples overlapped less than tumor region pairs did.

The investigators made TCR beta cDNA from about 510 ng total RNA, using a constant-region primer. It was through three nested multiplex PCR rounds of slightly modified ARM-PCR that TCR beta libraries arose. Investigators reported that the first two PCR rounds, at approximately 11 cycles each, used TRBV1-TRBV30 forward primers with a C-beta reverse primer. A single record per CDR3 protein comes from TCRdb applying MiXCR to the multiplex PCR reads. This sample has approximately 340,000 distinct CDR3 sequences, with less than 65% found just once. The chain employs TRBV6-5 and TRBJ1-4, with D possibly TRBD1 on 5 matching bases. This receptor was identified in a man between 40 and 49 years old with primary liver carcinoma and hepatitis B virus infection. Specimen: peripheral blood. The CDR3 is CASSPTGQRANEKLFS. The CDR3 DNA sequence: TGTGCCAGCAGCCCTACAGGCCAACGGGCTAATGAAAAACTGTTTTCT.